The rows below give T cell receptor beta chains drawn from one sample of a study of T cell changes during pregnancy in multiple sclerosis. The assay was immunoSEQ multiplex PCR, and TCRdb's table has in-frame clones only and misses some. The sample records roughly 40,000 clones, roughly 87% being singletons. Specimen: CD4+ T cells from peripheral blood mononuclear cells, collected in the first trimester of pregnancy. These receptors came from a female donor with multiple sclerosis, enrolled in a pregnancy study. Each CDR3 is given with its conserved first and last residue. D genes are given only for firm matches. Clone size is stated in some rows and not others, as once, few, many or a class when expanded.

clone size	D gene	V gene	J gene	CDR3 protein	CDR3 DNA
NA	NA	TRBV29-1	TRBJ2-1	CSVGGEISYNEQFF	TGCAGCGTTGGGGGGGAAATCTCCTACAATGAGCAGTTCTTC
NA	NA	TRBV11-3	TRBJ2-1	CASSLDQSGTGSYNEQFF	TGTGCCAGCAGCTTAGATCAGTCAGGCACCGGCTCCTACAATGAGCAGTTCTTC
NA	TRBD2	TRBV6-5	TRBJ2-3	CATTTAGVRTQYF	TGTGCCACCACAACTGCGGGAGTACGAACGCAGTATTTT
NA	NA	TRBV7-9	TRBJ2-1	CASSLARGWNEQFF	TGTGCCAGCAGCTTAGCCCGGGGGTGGAATGAGCAGTTCTTC
medium-sized	NA	TRBV6-5	TRBJ1-2	CASSPGGSFFYGYTF	TGTGCCAGCAGTCCGGGTGGCAGTTTCTTCTATGGCTACACCTTC
NA	TRBD1	TRBV7-2	TRBJ1-5	CASSFDRGHSNQPQHF	TGTGCCAGCAGCTTCGACAGGGGACATAGCAATCAGCCCCAGCATTTT
NA	NA	TRBV6-5	TRBJ1-2	CASSSPTWGIYGYTF	TGTGCCAGCAGTTCCCCGACCTGGGGCATCTATGGCTACACCTTC
NA	NA	TRBV30	TRBJ1-3	CAWAYSGNTIYF	TGTGCCTGGGCGTACTCTGGAAACACCATATATTTT
NA	TRBD1	TRBV19	TRBJ2-7	CASSIRPGQGRGYEQYF	TGTGCCAGTAGTATCCGCCCGGGACAGGGAAGAGGCTACGAGCAGTACTTC
NA	NA	TRBV21-1	TRBJ2-2	CASSRKGQNTGELFF	TGTGCCAGCAGCAGAAAGGGACAGAACACCGGGGAGCTGTTTTTT
NA	NA	TRBV30	TRBJ2-6	CAWSGSGSGANVLTF	TGTGCCTGGAGTGGGAGCGGGTCTGGGGCCAACGTCCTGACTTTC
NA	TRBD1	TRBV18	TRBJ2-7	CASSRIGTGGSNEQYF	TGTGCCAGCTCACGAATAGGGACAGGGGGTTCCAACGAGCAGTACTTC
NA	NA	TRBV29-1	TRBJ1-4	CSVTLGQDEKLFF	TGCAGCGTTACTTTAGGCCAGGATGAAAAACTGTTTTTT
NA	TRBD1	TRBV25-1	TRBJ1-1	CASSDPDRGTEAFF	TGTGCCAGCAGCGATCCTGACAGGGGCACTGAAGCTTTCTTT
NA	TRBD1	TRBV5-6	TRBJ1-2	CASVEGGTANYGYTF	TGTGCCAGCGTGGAAGGGGGCACTGCTAACTATGGCTACACCTTC
NA	NA	TRBV6-1	TRBJ2-6	CASTEAISPSGANVLTF	TGTGCCAGCACTGAGGCCATCTCGCCCTCTGGGGCCAACGTCCTGACTTTC
NA	TRBD2	TRBV11-3	TRBJ2-3	CASSFGAGNLGTDTQYF	TGTGCCAGCAGCTTCGGAGCGGGAAATCTGGGCACAGATACGCAGTATTTT
NA	NA	TRBV5-6	TRBJ1-2	CASSLARYGYTF	TGTGCCAGCAGCTTGGCGAGATATGGCTACACCTTC
once	TRBD2	TRBV6-1	TRBJ2-3	CASEPRTSRKPTQYF	TGTGCCAGCGAGCCCCGGACTAGCCGCAAACCTACGCAGTATTTT
NA	NA	TRBV21-1	TRBJ1-2	CASTKEPPRTVIYYYGYTF	TGTGCCAGCACCAAAGAGCCGCCCAGGACAGTAATTTATTACTATGGCTACACCTTC
NA	TRBD2	TRBV5-6	TRBJ2-7	CASSLQTSGGFYEQYF	TGTGCCAGCAGCTTACAAACTAGCGGGGGTTTTTACGAGCAGTACTTC
NA	TRBD1	TRBV23-1	TRBJ2-5	CASSQSETGSGWAQYF	TGCGCCAGCAGTCAATCGGAGACAGGGTCCGGGTGGGCCCAGTACTTC
NA	TRBD1	TRBV18	TRBJ1-4	CASSPQDRRYNEKLFF	TGTGCCAGCTCACCCCAGGACAGGCGATATAATGAAAAACTGTTTTTT
once	TRBD1	TRBV5-1	TRBJ1-1	CASSSGQGVAEAFF	TGCGCCAGCAGCTCGGGACAGGGAGTAGCTGAAGCTTTCTTT
NA	TRBD1	TRBV19	TRBJ1-2	CASSIEGRGQGAYGYTF	TGTGCCAGTAGTATAGAGGGCCGTGGACAGGGGGCCTATGGCTACACCTTC
NA	TRBD1	TRBV6-5	TRBJ1-5	CASRDGQGENQPQHF	TGTGCCAGCAGGGACGGACAGGGCGAGAATCAGCCCCAGCATTTT
NA	NA	TRBV6-1	TRBJ2-2	CASSEEGANTGELFF	TGTGCCAGCAGTGAAGAGGGGGCGAACACCGGGGAGCTGTTTTTT
NA	TRBD1	TRBV7-8	TRBJ2-7	CASTKPPGQAANEQYF	TGTGCCAGCACCAAACCCCCGGGACAGGCAGCGAACGAGCAGTACTTC
NA	NA	TRBV9	TRBJ1-2	CASSPGQAYGYTF	TGTGCCAGCAGCCCGGGACAAGCTTATGGCTACACCTTC
NA	TRBD1	TRBV7-9	TRBJ2-3	CASSRGQITDTQYF	TGTGCCAGCAGCCGGGGACAGATCACAGATACGCAGTATTTT
NA	NA	TRBV6-4	TRBJ1-2	CASSGGGALPYGYTF	TGTGCCAGCAGTGGAGGGGGGGCCCTGCCCTATGGCTACACCTTC
NA	NA	TRBV9	TRBJ2-1	CASSVSNLWWQFF	TGTGCCAGCAGCGTTAGCAATCTGTGGTGGCAGTTCTTC
NA	TRBD1	TRBV29-1	TRBJ1-2	CSGWGMDRATRDRHGYTF	TGCAGCGGGTGGGGAATGGACAGGGCCACCCGCGATCGCCATGGCTACACCTTC
NA	NA	TRBV2	TRBJ2-7	CAIDNQPVGSEQYF	TGTGCCATCGACAACCAGCCAGTGGGGAGCGAGCAGTACTTC
NA	TRBD1	TRBV9	TRBJ1-2	CASSPQGANGYTF	TGTGCCAGCAGCCCACAGGGGGCGAATGGCTACACCTTC
NA	NA	TRBV2	TRBJ1-2	CASSEGEGNYGYTF	TGTGCCAGCAGTGAAGGTGAGGGAAACTATGGCTACACCTTC
NA	NA	TRBV29-1	TRBJ2-7	CSIVVPYEQYF	TGCAGCATAGTAGTACCCTACGAGCAGTACTTC
NA	TRBD1	TRBV15	TRBJ1-5	CATSRPGTDHQPQHF	TGTGCCACCAGCAGACCCGGGACAGATCATCAGCCCCAGCATTTT
NA	NA	TRBV19	TRBJ1-4	CASSAGGGEKLFF	TGTGCCAGTAGTGCGGGGGGAGGGGAAAAACTGTTTTTT
NA	TRBD1	TRBV7-8	TRBJ1-1	CASSASGTANTEAFF	TGTGCCAGCAGCGCATCCGGGACAGCGAACACTGAAGCTTTCTTT
few	NA	TRBV18	TRBJ1-2	CASSPNEKDYGYTF	TGTGCCAGCTCACCCAACGAGAAAGACTATGGCTACACCTTC
NA	TRBD1	TRBV2	TRBJ1-2	CAREDRRDYGYTF	TGTGCCAGGGAGGACAGGAGAGACTATGGCTACACCTTC
NA	TRBD1	TRBV19	TRBJ1-6	CASSTRDSYNSPLHF	TGTGCCAGTAGTACCCGGGACAGCTATAATTCACCCCTCCACTTT
NA	NA	TRBV30	TRBJ1-4	CAFSNEKLFF	TGTGCCTTTTCAAATGAAAAACTGTTTTTT
NA	NA	TRBV30	TRBJ2-2	CAWRRDTGELFF	TGTGCCTGGAGACGGGACACCGGGGAGCTGTTTTTT
NA	TRBD1	TRBV10-3	TRBJ1-2	CAISYKIDRDFGYTF	TGTGCCATCAGCTATAAAATAGACAGGGACTTTGGCTACACCTTC
NA	TRBD2	TRBV7-8	TRBJ2-1	CASTKPRSGLATHNEQFF	TGTGCCAGCACCAAACCACGTTCGGGACTAGCTACCCACAATGAGCAGTTCTTC
few	NA	TRBV4-1	TRBJ2-7	CASSPGLRSRFYEQYF	TGCGCCAGCAGCCCCGGATTGCGGAGCCGCTTCTACGAGCAGTACTTC
NA	NA	TRBV5-1	TRBJ1-1	CASYNEGWTEAFF	TGCGCCAGTTATAACGAGGGATGGACTGAAGCTTTCTTT
NA	NA	TRBV18	TRBJ1-5	CASSPNPLGHNQPQHF	TGTGCCAGCTCACCAAATCCTTTGGGACACAATCAGCCCCAGCATTTT
NA	NA	TRBV6-5	TRBJ2-7	CASTKQGGEQYF	TGTGCCAGCACTAAACAGGGCGGAGAGCAGTACTTC
NA	NA	TRBV18	TRBJ1-5	CASSPQRTEYQPQHF	TGTGCCAGCTCACCCCAACGCACTGAGTATCAGCCCCAGCATTTT
NA	NA	TRBV2	TRBJ1-1	CASSDNSAWNTEAFF	TGTGCCAGCAGTGATAATAGCGCCTGGAACACTGAAGCTTTCTTT
NA	NA	TRBV23-1	TRBJ2-5	CASSRRLGDVYQETQYF	TGCGCCAGCAGTCGACGACTTGGCGATGTGTACCAAGAGACCCAGTACTTC
NA	NA	TRBV19	TRBJ2-3	CASSIRQITDTQYF	TGTGCCAGTAGTATACGACAGATCACAGATACGCAGTATTTT